This TCR beta chain is drawn from a study of shared clonotypes between healthy human individuals. Study overall: CD4 naive cells filled three plates per donor, CD4 memory three, CD8 naive two and CD8 memory one.

CDR3 length equals 13 residues. After removal of 7 bases from V and 4 bases from J, the junction contained 5 bases not matched to a gene. Germline CDR1 is MNHEY and CDR2 is SVGAGI. This clone was observed a single time. This table comes from immunoSEQ multiplex PCR, and its TCRdb copy is limited to in-frame clones, with some not included. This table has about 380,000 clones, about 96% appearing once. The source material was memory CD8+ T cells sorted from blood. Subset given: CD45RO+ cells pooled with CCR7-negative TemRA cells. The sequence was collected from a man younger than 40 in good health. The gene calls are TRBV6-5 and TRBJ2-7; TRBD1 agrees at 9 bases. The CDR3 sequence is CASMTGTGYEQYF. The CDR3 coding sequence is TGTGCCAGCATGACCGGGACAGGGTACGAGCAGTACTTC.